The T cell receptor beta chain described here comes from a study of glioma-infiltrating T cells. Overall study results and limits: Tissue and blood shared very few CDR3 sequences.

Trimming removed 5 bases from V and 1 base from J, with 9 bases in between. The V gene's germline CDR1 is SGHTA and CDR2 FQGTGA. The CDR3 extends over 14 amino acids. Note on this clonotype: Its target is not known.

The iRepertoire nested amplicon-rescue multiplex PCR amplified TCR alpha and beta CDR3s from RNA. For one-step reverse transcription and amplification, 100-400 ng of tissue mRNA or PBMC total RNA was used. TCRdb re-analysed the multiplex PCR reads in MiXCR, keeping a single row per CDR3 protein. This table holds 100,000 to 150,000 distinct CDR3 sequences, 24% found once. Sequenced material: glioma tissue, nonneoplastic brain tissue, or PBMCs (not recorded which). This receptor was obtained from a human donor with low-grade glioma or glioblastoma, undergoing nonglioma brain surgery, or in good health (not recorded which). The V gene is TRBV7-3, the J gene TRBJ2-1, with no clear D. CDR3 amino acids: CASSPGRSYNEQFF. In DNA, the CDR3 is TGTGCCAGCAGCCCCGGCCGTTCCTACAATGAGCAGTTCTTC.